The 21 T cell receptor beta chains below come from one sample, sequenced in a study of blood T cell repertoires in COVID-19 (dated by TCRdb to 2018 to 2020). Receptor amplification or capture employed the immunoSEQ multiplex PCR assay. TCRdb mirrors the immuneACCESS table, restricted to in-frame sequences. Some clones are absent from its copies; in checked studies, under half trace to an unresolved V gene, and the reason for the others is unknown. This sample gives some 150,000 clones in total; approximately 86% of them show up just once. The leading ten clones occupy less than 3.5% of the sample. The sequencing sample was made of peripheral blood. Receptor source: a man between 65 and 85 years old with acute or convalescent COVID-19.

The V call is TRBV24-1, the J call TRBJ2-3, with TRBD2 matching 9 bases. Germline CDR1 KGHDR, CDR2 SFDVKD. J gave up 4 bases and V 2 bases, and 6 bases lay outside the gene matches. The CDR3 has 16 residues. The CDR3 protein is CATSDWGSGSPDTQYF. As DNA, the CDR3 is TGTGCCACCAGTGATTGGGGTAGCGGGAGCCCAGATACGCAGTATTTT.

V usage is TRBV15 and J usage is TRBJ1-5; maybe TRBD1 (5 bases). The CDR3 runs 15 residues. Germline-derived CDR1 and CDR2 are LNHNV and YYDKDF (reference sequence). V lost 1 base, J lost 1 base, and 8 bases lay in between. CDR3 region: CATSRGGGSNQPQHF. DNA for the CDR3: TGTGCCACCAGCAGAGGCGGGGGAAGCAATCAGCCCCAGCATTTT.

The sample holds a few counts of this clone. This chain connects TRBV6-6 to TRBJ1-2; D possibly corresponds to TRBD1 (5 bases). V was shortened by 8 bases and J by 5 bases, with 24 bases between the two germline ends. The germline gives CDR1 MNHNY, CDR2 SVGAGI (reference sequence). The CDR3 is 16 amino acids. CDR3 in amino acids: CASSPPAARAGYGYTF. The CDR3 nucleotides are TGTGCCAGCTCTCCACCCGCGGCCAGGGCTGGGTATGGCTACACCTTC.

The chain is built from TRBV19 and TRBJ2-3; 14 nucleotides match TRBD2. In germline, CDR1 is LNHDA, CDR2 SQIVND (reference sequence). The CDR3 spans 15 residues. Unmatched junction bases numbered 4, after V lost 7 bases and J lost 4 bases. The DNA of the CDR3 is TGTGCCAGTATGGGACTAGCGGGAGTTGCAGATACGCAGTATTTT. This translates into CASMGLAGVADTQYF.

This chain uses TRBV12-3 or TRBV12-4 with TRBJ2-1; TRBD2 is a possible D gene (6 bases). This CDR3 region has 10 residues. V lost 8 bases and J lost 10, with 9 bases in between. In nucleotides, the CDR3 is TGTGCCAGCGGGGGGATGGAGCAGTTCTTC. Encoded protein: CASGGMEQFF.

This chain uses TRBV4-3 with TRBJ1-4; TRBD1 matches 9 bases. Trimming cost V 1 base and J 8 bases; bases outside gene matches: 5. Per germline, CDR1 LGHNA and CDR2 YSLEER. This CDR3 is built from 15 residues. CDR3: CASSQGYRGQEKLFF. The CDR3 DNA reads as TGCGCCAGCAGCCAAGGTTACAGGGGGCAGGAAAAACTGTTTTTT.

The chain joins TRBV9 to TRBJ2-2; perhaps TRBD2 as D (5 bases). The V and J ends lost 4 bases and 2 bases respectively, with 12 bases between them. Germline CDR1 reads SGDLS; CDR2 reads YYNGEE. The CDR3 sequence is 15 residues long. The CDR3 here is CASSLRTDNTGELFF. The CDR3 DNA reads as TGTGCCAGCAGCCTAAGGACTGATAACACCGGGGAGCTGTTTTTT.

V and J are TRBV30 and TRBJ2-2, with 7 nucleotides matching TRBD1. Per the germline V gene, CDR1 is GTSNPN and CDR2 is SVGIG (reference sequence). The CDR3 contains 14 residues. With 1 base clipped from V and 3 bases from J, the junction kept 2 bases outside the gene matches. The chain's CDR3 is CAWSAGQYTGELFF. CDR3 bases: TGTGCCTGGAGTGCGGGACAGTACACCGGGGAGCTGTTTTTT.

The chain employs TRBV6-6 and TRBJ2-1; D not resolved. This CDR3 contains 12 residues. The germline gives CDR1 MNHNY, CDR2 SVGAGI (reference sequence). V dropped 6 bases and J dropped 8 bases, with 11 bases sitting between them. The CDR3 bases are TGTGCCAGCAGCCCAGGTTTGGATGAGCAGTTCTTC. Protein: CASSPGLDEQFF.

V usage is TRBV19 and J usage is TRBJ1-5, with TRBD1 matching over 7 bases. The length of the CDR3 is 16 residues. The germline gives CDR1 LNHDA, CDR2 SQIVND (reference sequence). Losses at the gene ends were 3 bases for V and 2 bases for J; bases not matched to a gene: 7. The CDR3 is CASSIKQGDGNQPQHF. The CDR3, as DNA: TGTGCCAGTAGTATCAAGCAGGGGGATGGCAATCAGCCCCAGCATTTT.

The V gene is TRBV7-2, the J gene TRBJ1-2, with D maybe TRBD1 (5 bases). Germline lookup yields CDR1 SGHTA and CDR2 FQGNSA. V lost 7 bases and J 4 bases, leaving 16 bases between the germline ends. The CDR3 is 14 amino acids. CDR3 DNA sequence: TGTGCCAGCATGCAAACTCAAAGGGGCTATGGCTACACCTTC. Translated, it gives CASMQTQRGYGYTF.

The chain joins TRBV15 to TRBJ2-2; 7 bases are shared with TRBD1. CDR3 length: 15 residues. The V gene's germline CDR1 is LNHNV and CDR2 YYDKDF (reference sequence). V dropped 1 base and J dropped 6; count of bases not matched to a gene: 5. The CDR3 region is CATSRGQGFAGELFF. The CDR3 DNA reads as TGTGCCACCAGCAGAGGACAGGGTTTCGCCGGGGAGCTGTTTTTT.

This sequence joins TRBV2 and TRBJ2-4; 10 nucleotides match TRBD1. CDR1 is SNHLY and CDR2 is FYNNEI in the germline V gene. There are 16 residues in the CDR3. The J segment lost 6 bases and the V segment lost 4 bases, leaving 9 bases of the junction unmatched. The CDR3 DNA reads as TGTGCCAGCAGTGCTCCCTCCAGACAGGGGGCAAACATTCAGTACTTC. Protein sequence: CASSAPSRQGANIQYF.

This clone was recorded a few times. The J gene is TRBJ2-2, the V gene TRBV7-9, with D uncertain. CDR3 length: 12 residues. CDR1 SEHNR and CDR2 FQNEAQ come from the germline V gene (reference sequence). Deletions cut 0 bases from V and 9 bases from J, with 5 bases between. The CDR3 sequence is CASSLAPRELFF. For the CDR3, the DNA is TGTGCCAGCAGCTTAGCGCCTAGGGAGCTGTTTTTT.

The V gene is TRBV7-2, the J gene TRBJ2-7, with 9 bases identical to TRBD1. The CDR3 extends over 15 amino acids. Unmatched junction bases numbered 2, after V lost 0 bases and J lost 2 bases. Germline-derived CDR1 and CDR2 are SGHTA and FQGNSA. The CDR3 here is CASSLAGQGTYEQYF. CDR3 bases: TGTGCCAGCAGCTTAGCGGGACAGGGAACCTACGAGCAGTACTTC.

This clone was seen only a few times. The chain is built from TRBV3-1 (or the pseudogene TRBV3-2) and TRBJ2-5; TRBD1 matches at 10 bases. J gave up 4 bases and V 3 bases, and 5 bases lay outside the gene matches. Germline V lookup: CDR1 LGHDT, CDR2 YNNKEL (reference sequence). The CDR3 length is 15 residues. CDR3 region: CASSQPGQGRETQYF. CDR3 in DNA: TGTGCCAGCAGCCAGCCGGGACAGGGGCGAGAGACCCAGTACTTC.

V gene TRBV19 combines with J gene TRBJ2-2, with 11 bases aligning to TRBD2. V dropped 4 bases and J dropped 3; count of bases not matched to a gene: 7. The CDR3 runs to 17 residues. Germline assignment: CDR1 LNHDA and CDR2 SQIVND (reference sequence). The CDR3 loop reads CASSTGTSGPDTGELFF. The CDR3 bases are TGTGCCAGTAGTACCGGGACTAGCGGCCCAGACACCGGGGAGCTGTTTTTT.

In its sample, this clone was seen once. The chain employs TRBV20-1 and TRBJ2-7; no firm D call. V lost 7 bases to trimming and J lost 0 bases, with 4 bases between them. Germline lookup yields CDR1 DFQATT and CDR2 SNEGSKA (reference sequence). The CDR3 is 10 residues long. DNA of the CDR3: TGCAGTGTGAGCTCCTACGAGCAGTACTTC. It yields the protein CSVSSYEQYF.

This sequence joins TRBV5-1 and TRBJ2-7; the D gene is possibly TRBD1 (6 bases). This CDR3 spans 12 amino acids. V lost 4 bases and J lost 3, with 8 bases in between. Per the germline V gene, CDR1 is SGHRS and CDR2 is YFSETQ. The CDR3 DNA follows: TGCGCCAGCAGCCGGGACAACTACGAGCAGTACTTC. Amino acids: CASSRDNYEQYF.

The chain employs TRBV19 and TRBJ2-5; 9 nucleotides match TRBD2. V dropped 4 bases and J dropped 5; count of bases not matched to a gene: 11. This CDR3 spans 16 amino acids. Germline V gives CDR1 LNHDA, CDR2 SQIVND (reference sequence). CDR3 in amino acids: CASSRRGAGGLETQYF. As DNA, the CDR3 is TGTGCCAGTAGTAGACGAGGGGCGGGAGGGCTGGAGACCCAGTACTTC.

The chain carries TRBV10-3 and TRBJ2-7; TRBD1 is a possible D gene (6 bases). Trimming removed 10 bases at V and 0 bases at J, with 16 bases between. Germline V gives CDR1 ENHRY, CDR2 SYGVKD. The CDR3 consists of 14 residues. CDR3 in DNA: TGTGCCACCAAAGATGGGACACCCTCCTACGAGCAGTACTTC. Translating gives CATKDGTPSYEQYF.